This T cell receptor beta chain was recorded in a study of T-cell memory formation after mild COVID-19. As for the study in general: TCR clusters mostly belonged to single donors. Overall study results and limits: Clones shrinking between day 15 and 85 showed a balanced CD4/CD8 split, and those that grew later tilted toward CD4+.

Libraries for TCRalpha and TCRbeta carried sample barcodes and unique molecular identifiers via 5'RACE. In TCRdb, the 5' RACE reads were re-called with MiXCR into one record per CDR3 protein. The repertoire holds 200,000 to 250,000 distinct CDR3 sequences, with about 15% as singletons. In regard to this clonotype: Its antigen remains unknown.

Between the trimmed V and J ends, which lost 5 bases and 5 bases, there was a span of 13 bases. The CDR3 consists of 13 residues. Germline V gene sequence: CDR1 SQVTM, CDR2 ANQGSEA. The source is a man aged 18 to 29 who had mild COVID-19 (a few samples of this study predate the infection). Cell type and time point are not known. The sequencing sample was made of PBMCs or a T cell subset sorted from them (not recorded which). This chain joins TRBV29-1 and TRBJ2-1; D is possibly TRBD2 (5 bases). The CDR3 bases are TGCAGCGTTCGTCCGGGGTGGGACAATGAGCAGTTCTTC. The encoded protein is CSVRPGWDNEQFF.